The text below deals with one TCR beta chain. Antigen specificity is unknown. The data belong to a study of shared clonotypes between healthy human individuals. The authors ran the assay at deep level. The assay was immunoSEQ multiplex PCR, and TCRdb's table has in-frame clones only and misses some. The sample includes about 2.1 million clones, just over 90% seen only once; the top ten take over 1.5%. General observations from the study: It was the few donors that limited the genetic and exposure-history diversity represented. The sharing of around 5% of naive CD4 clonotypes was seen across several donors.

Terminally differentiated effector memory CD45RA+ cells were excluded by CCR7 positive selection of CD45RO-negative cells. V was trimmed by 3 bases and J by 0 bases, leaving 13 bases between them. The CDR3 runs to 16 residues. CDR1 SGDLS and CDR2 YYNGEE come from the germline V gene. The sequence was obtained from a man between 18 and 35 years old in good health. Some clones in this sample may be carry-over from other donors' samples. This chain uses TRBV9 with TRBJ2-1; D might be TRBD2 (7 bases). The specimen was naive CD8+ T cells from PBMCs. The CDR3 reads CASSAVRGGSYNEQFF. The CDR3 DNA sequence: TGTGCCAGCAGCGCCGTTAGGGGGGGCTCCTACAATGAGCAGTTCTTC.